The 24 T cell receptor beta chains below all came from one sample that was sequenced in a study of control samples from healthy donors and cancer patients. Here immunoSEQ multiplex PCR was the method, and the copy in TCRdb shows in-frame clones only, minus some. This sample has 150,000 to 200,000 clones, with 91% found just once. Input material: blood. These receptors were obtained from a woman between 40 and 55 years old in good health.

The J gene is TRBJ1-1, the V gene TRBV3-1 (or the pseudogene TRBV3-2); possible D gene TRBD1, 5 bases. V lost 3 bases and J 8 bases, leaving 7 bases between the germline ends. This CDR3 comprises 11 residues. Per germline, CDR1 LGHDT and CDR2 YNNKEL (reference sequence). CDR3 DNA sequence: TGTGCCAGCAGCCAGTACAGGGAAGCTTTCTTT. This sequence encodes CASSQYREAFF.

This rearrangement joins TRBV19 to TRBJ1-1; weak D call: TRBD1 (6 bases). The V end was cut by 5 bases, the J end by 0 bases, with 19 bases between. CDR3 length: 17 amino acids. Per germline, CDR1 LNHDA and CDR2 SQIVND (reference sequence). CDR3 protein: CASSRKQGPEVNTEAFF. CDR3 DNA sequence: TGTGCCAGTAGTCGTAAACAGGGCCCAGAGGTGAACACTGAAGCTTTCTTT.

This chain joins TRBV11-2 and TRBJ1-1; unclear D gene. The CDR3 sequence is 14 residues long. Germline CDR1 reads SGHAT; CDR2 reads FQNNGV. Trimming took off 1 base at V and 1 base at J, with 7 bases between the two ends. The CDR3 nucleotides are TGTGCCAGCAGCTTAGTCGCGAGGAACACTGAAGCTTTCTTT. Translated, it gives CASSLVARNTEAFF.

V and J are TRBV3-1 (or the pseudogene TRBV3-2) and TRBJ2-3; 8 bases match TRBD2. Germline V CDR1 and CDR2: LGHDT, YNNKEL (reference sequence). This CDR3 comprises 17 residues. Trimming cost V 0 bases and J 6 bases; bases outside gene matches: 11. The DNA of the CDR3 is TGTGCCAGCAGCCAAGAGTGGACCGGGGGGGGTGCGGATACGCAGTATTTT. Translated: CASSQEWTGGGADTQYF.

The chain combines TRBV21-1 with TRBJ2-2; the D segment call TRBD2 is taken from the table without a DNA check. TRBV21-1 is recorded as a pseudogene. This CDR3 is 16 amino acids long. CDR3: CASSKGRDPNTGELFF. Written as DNA, the CDR3 is TGTGCCAGCAGCAAAGGGAGGGACCCGAACACCGGGGAGCTGTTTTTT.

The rearrangement joins TRBV4-1 to TRBJ2-7; 8 bases fit TRBD1. The V and J ends lost 2 bases and 5 bases, in that order; junction bases with no gene match: 11. Germline CDR1 is MGHRA and CDR2 is YSYEKL. The CDR3 consists of 16 residues. CDR3 in amino acids: CASSQIFGDRLDEQYF. The CDR3 nucleotides read TGCGCCAGCAGCCAAATATTTGGGGACAGGCTTGACGAGCAGTACTTC.

This chain joins TRBV4-1 and TRBJ1-4; no firm D call. This CDR3 has 16 residues. V was clipped by 3 bases and J by 4 bases, with 15 bases between them. Per germline, CDR1 MGHRA and CDR2 YSYEKL. The CDR3 bases are TGCGCCAGCAGCCACCCAACGGGTCGGTATAATGAAAAACTGTTTTTT. The encoded protein is CASSHPTGRYNEKLFF.

The chain uses TRBV9 and TRBJ2-3, with 8 bases that match TRBD1. Losses at the gene ends were 0 bases for V and 5 bases for J; bases not matched to a gene: 11. Germline CDR1 reads SGDLS; CDR2 reads YYNGEE. The CDR3 length is 17 residues. CDR3 sequence (DNA): TGTGCCAGCAGCGTAGGAGGCAGGGGGCCCGGTGGAGATACGCAGTATTTT. This codes for CASSVGGRGPGGDTQYF.

The V call is TRBV19, the J call TRBJ1-2; 10 nucleotides match TRBD1. The CDR3 runs 14 residues. Trimming removed 5 bases from V and 4 bases from J; junction bases left unmatched: 4. In germline, CDR1 is LNHDA, CDR2 SQIVND (reference sequence). CDR3 protein: CASSGTGVLYGYTF. CDR3 coding DNA: TGTGCCAGTAGTGGGACAGGGGTCCTCTATGGCTACACCTTC.

The V gene is TRBV9, the J gene TRBJ1-2; 9 bases line up with TRBD1. V lost 1 base and J lost 0; bases outside the gene matches: 1. The CDR3 length is 15 residues. In germline, CDR1 is SGDLS, CDR2 YYNGEE. CDR3 residues: CASSVTGGTNYGYTF. The CDR3 DNA follows: TGTGCCAGCAGCGTAACAGGGGGCACTAACTATGGCTACACCTTC.

The chain uses TRBV4-2 and TRBJ1-6, with a weak D call TRBD1 (5 bases). CDR3 length equals 15 residues. Trimming took off 0 bases at V and 8 bases at J, with 11 bases between the two ends. Germline V gene lookup returns CDR1 LGHNA and CDR2 YNFKEQ. The CDR3 region has the DNA TGTGCCAGCAGCCAAGAGAGATCGGGGGATTCACCCCTCCACTTT. Its protein product is CASSQERSGDSPLHF.

The rearrangement links TRBV7-9 to TRBJ2-1; D uncertain. This CDR3 contains 13 residues. Per the germline V gene, CDR1 is SEHNR and CDR2 is FQNEAQ (reference sequence). Trimming removed 5 bases from V and 6 bases from J, with 11 bases in between. CDR3 residues: CASSPPPANEQFF. The CDR3 nucleotides are TGTGCCAGCAGCCCCCCGCCTGCCAATGAGCAGTTCTTC. The whole variable domain, remainder taken from reference TRBV7-9 and TRBJ2-1, is DTGVSQNPRHKITKRGQNVTFRCDPISEHNRLYWYRQTLGQGPEFLTYFQNEAQLEKSRLLSDRFSAERPKGSFSTLEIQRTEQGDSAMYLCASSPPPANEQFFGPGTRLTVL.

The CDR3 here is CASSTDILNTEAFF. The CDR3 nucleotides read TGTGCCAGCAGCACGGACATATTGAACACTGAAGCTTTCTTT. This chain joins TRBV7-2 and TRBJ1-1, with D possibly being TRBD1 (5 bases). Germline CDR1 reads SGHTA; CDR2 reads FQGNSA. The V and J ends lost 5 bases and 0 bases respectively, with 10 bases between them. The CDR3 contains 14 residues.

This clone was observed once. J is TRBJ2-3 and V is TRBV5-4; D may be TRBD2 (6 bases). V dropped 9 bases and J dropped 3 bases, with 14 bases sitting between them. There are 13 residues in the CDR3. Germline-derived CDR1 and CDR2 are SGHNT and YYREEE (reference sequence). The CDR3 protein is CATLSGITDTQYF. CDR3 in DNA: TGTGCCACCCTTAGCGGAATTACAGATACGCAGTATTTT.

The chain links TRBV4-1 to TRBJ2-1, with D possibly matching TRBD1 (6 bases). Germline V CDR1 and CDR2: MGHRA, YSYEKL. The CDR3 is 15 amino acids. V was cut by 2 bases and J by 0 bases, with 8 bases left in between. CDR3 loop: CASSQTGSSYNEQFF. Written as DNA, the CDR3 is TGCGCCAGCAGCCAAACAGGGAGCTCCTACAATGAGCAGTTCTTC.

The rearrangement joins TRBV6-5 to TRBJ2-2, with D perhaps given as TRBD1 or TRBD2 (6 bases each). CDR1 is MNHEY, CDR2 SVGAGI, per germline. V dropped 6 bases and J dropped 4 bases, with 9 bases sitting between them. The CDR3 spans 13 residues. The CDR3 region is CASRGGPTGELFF. In DNA form, the CDR3 reads TGTGCCAGCAGGGGGGGCCCCACCGGGGAGCTGTTTTTT.

This rearrangement joins TRBV7-9 to TRBJ2-1, with D maybe TRBD2 (5 bases). Trimming pared 5 bases from V and 3 bases from J, leaving 17 bases between. Germline assignment: CDR1 SEHNR and CDR2 FQNEAQ (reference sequence). The CDR3 contains 16 residues. The DNA for the CDR3 is TGTGCCAGCAGCATTCGGTGGGGAGAGGACTACAATGAGCAGTTCTTC. Amino acids: CASSIRWGEDYNEQFF.

This clone appeared a single time. Other DNA sequences of this sample code for an identical CDR3. The J gene is TRBJ1-5, the V gene TRBV12-3 or TRBV12-4; no definite D call. V was shortened by 8 bases and J by 7 bases, with 3 bases between the two germline ends. The CDR3 sequence is 9 residues long. The CDR3 nucleotides read TGTGCCAGCGGGCAGCCCCAGCATTTT. Translated: CASGQPQHF.

The chain recombines TRBV3-1 (or the pseudogene TRBV3-2) with TRBJ2-2; D might be TRBD1 or TRBD2, each matching 5 bases. Looked up from germline, CDR1 is LGHDT and CDR2 is YNNKEL (reference sequence). This CDR3 has 14 residues. V was clipped by 4 bases and J by 5 bases, with 11 bases between them. CDR3 DNA sequence: TGTGCCAGCAGCCCGGGGCCCCGGACCGGGGAGCTGTTTTTT. Its translation is CASSPGPRTGELFF.

J is TRBJ1-2 and V is TRBV6-6; TRBD1 matches 8 bases. J gave up 4 bases and V 6 bases, and 7 bases lay outside the gene matches. CDR3 size: 14 residues. The germline gives CDR1 MNHNY, CDR2 SVGAGI (reference sequence). In DNA, the CDR3 is TGTGCCAGCAGACCGGGACAGGTAGTCTATGGCTACACCTTC. Amino acids: CASRPGQVVYGYTF.

J is TRBJ2-7 and V is TRBV6-5; TRBD2 might be the D (6 bases). V was trimmed by 2 bases and J by 0 bases, leaving 11 bases between them. Looked up from germline, CDR1 is MNHEY and CDR2 is SVGAGI. The CDR3 totals 15 residues. The CDR3 region is CASSYRAGSSYEQYF. The CDR3 DNA reads TGTGCCAGCAGTTACCGGGCGGGGAGCTCCTACGAGCAGTACTTC.

The chain employs TRBV3-1 (or the pseudogene TRBV3-2) and TRBJ2-3, with D possibly TRBD2 on 7 matching bases. Trimming shortened V by 4 bases and J by 5 bases, and 19 bases separated the two germline ends. Germline V gene sequence: CDR1 LGHDT, CDR2 YNNKEL (reference sequence). The CDR3 is made up of 16 amino acids. The CDR3 protein is CASSPRDGGAGDTQYF. DNA of the CDR3: TGTGCCAGCAGCCCCAGAGATGGGGGGGCGGGAGATACGCAGTATTTT.

This clone has only one observation. V is TRBV12-3 or TRBV12-4 and J is TRBJ1-2, with unresolved D. The germline V and J ends were trimmed by 1 base and 8 bases, with 8 bases remaining between them. This CDR3 is 12 amino acids long. Written as DNA, the CDR3 is TGTGCCAGCAGTTTAGACAGACTGGGCTACACCTTC. Translating it yields CASSLDRLGYTF.

V gene TRBV27 combines with J gene TRBJ1-2, with a weak D call TRBD1 (5 bases). The CDR3 has 13 residues. V dropped 8 bases and J dropped 0 bases, with 10 bases sitting between them. Germline assignment: CDR1 MNHEY and CDR2 SMNVEV (reference sequence). The CDR3 DNA reads as TGTGCCAGCTCCTGGGGCTCTAACTATGGCTACACCTTC. Its protein product is CASSWGSNYGYTF.